Sample share makes the clone carrying this TCR beta chain medium-sized. This record belongs to a study of metastatic and nonmetastatic thyroid tumors. Each patient came to thyroid surgery without any prior treatment (of any kind). With MiXCR, TCRdb reprocessed the PCR reads. The table has roughly 19,000 clones, about 24% seen once. CDR3 size: 15 residues. Germline-derived CDR1 and CDR2 are MNHNS and SASEGT. Trimming at V came to 6 bases and at J to 6 bases, leaving 6 bases not matched to a gene. The clonotype originates from a female donor with papillary thyroid cancer or a benign thyroid nodule (not recorded which). Some clones in this sample may be carry-over from other donors' samples. The rearrangement uses TRBV6-1 and TRBJ2-1, with 12 bases that match TRBD2. The sample taken for sequencing was tumor tissue. The CDR3 here is CASRPRLAGANEQFF. The CDR3 bases are TGTGCCAGCAGACCACGACTAGCGGGAGCCAATGAGCAGTTCTTC.